This passage covers 14 T cell receptor beta chains from one sample sequenced in a study of T cell responses to AZD1222 COVID-19 vaccine. The repertoire was sequenced with immunoSEQ multiplex PCR; TCRdb's copy has only in-frame clones and lacks some. This sample has more than 65,000 clones, with less than 90% found just once. Here the sequenced sample was peripheral blood, taken on day 0 of AZD1222 vaccination. The receptors originated from an adult in good health.

V and J are TRBV5-8 and TRBJ2-3; 10 bases agree with TRBD2. The V segment lost 1 base and the J segment 1 base; nucleotides outside the gene matches: 3. In germline, CDR1 is SGHTS, CDR2 YDEGEE. CDR3 length equals 16 residues. CDR3 amino acids: CASSLPLAGGTDTQYF. The CDR3 DNA sequence: TGTGCCAGCAGCTTGCCCCTAGCGGGAGGCACAGATACGCAGTATTTT. Using reference TRBV5-8 and TRBJ2-3 for the parts outside the CDR3, the full variable domain is EAGVTQSPTHLIKTRGQQATLRCSPISGHTSVYWYQQALGLGLQFLLWYDEGEERNRGNFPPRFSGRQFPNYSSELNVNALELEDSALYLCASSLPLAGGTDTQYFGPGTRLTVL.

The table lists this clone with a count of one. The chain carries TRBV5-1 and TRBJ2-2; 7 nucleotides match TRBD1. The J segment lost 0 bases and the V segment lost 4 bases, leaving 9 bases of the junction unmatched. The germline V gene has CDR1 SGHRS and CDR2 YFSETQ. CDR3 length: 17 amino acids. CDR3 protein: CASSPHPGQPNTGELFF. The CDR3 DNA follows: TGCGCCAGCAGCCCTCACCCGGGACAGCCGAACACCGGGGAGCTGTTTTTT.

V gene TRBV2 combines with J gene TRBJ1-5; D might be TRBD1 (6 bases). This CDR3 region has 14 residues. V lost 8 bases and J 3 bases, leaving 14 bases between the germline ends. Looked up from germline, CDR1 is SNHLY and CDR2 is FYNNEI. In DNA form, the CDR3 reads TGTGCCAGCCATTTGAGGGGGGTCAATCAGCCCCAGCATTTT. Encoded protein: CASHLRGVNQPQHF.

The chain has TRBV9 and TRBJ2-2; D is perhaps TRBD2 (5 bases). From germline, CDR1 is SGDLS and CDR2 YYNGEE. V lost 4 bases and J lost 5, with 12 bases in between. The CDR3 runs 14 residues. The CDR3 DNA is TGTGCCAGCAGCAACAGATGGGAGACCGGGGAGCTGTTTTTT. It yields the protein CASSNRWETGELFF.

This chain uses TRBV14 with TRBJ2-7; D remains unclear. Trimming removed 0 bases from V and 4 bases from J, with 13 bases in between. CDR3 length: 15 amino acids. CDR1 SGHDN and CDR2 FVKESK come from the germline V gene. This CDR3 is CASSQELTIWYEQYF. The CDR3 nucleotides are TGTGCCAGCAGCCAAGAATTGACAATCTGGTACGAGCAGTACTTC. The complete variable domain, with remaining parts taken from reference TRBV14 and TRBJ2-7, reads EAGVTQFPSHSVIEKGQTVTLRCDPISGHDNLYWYRRVMGKEIKFLLHFVKESKQDESGMPNNRFLAERTGGTYSTLKVQPAELEDSGVYFCASSQELTIWYEQYFGPGTRLTVT.

The V call is TRBV9, the J call TRBJ2-1; 9 bases fit TRBD1. Trimming cost V 2 bases and J 5 bases; bases outside gene matches: 5. The CDR3 loop spans 15 amino acids. Germline V gene lookup returns CDR1 SGDLS and CDR2 YYNGEE. DNA of the CDR3: TGTGCCAGCAGCGTCACCGGGACAGGGAACAATGAGCAGTTCTTC. It yields the protein CASSVTGTGNNEQFF.

This clone was observed once. The rearrangement links TRBV7-3 to TRBJ2-3, with D possibly matching TRBD1 (6 bases). This CDR3 spans 13 amino acids. The V gene lost 4 bases and the J gene lost 5 bases, with 10 bases spanning the gap. Germline V gene lookup returns CDR1 SGHTA and CDR2 FQGTGA. The CDR3 sequence is CASSSGQQDTQYF. CDR3 bases: TGTGCCAGCAGCTCAGGACAGCAAGATACGCAGTATTTT.

This clone showed up just once. The chain is built from TRBV3-1 (or the pseudogene TRBV3-2) and TRBJ1-1; D not certain. The CDR3 has 15 residues. V was clipped by 5 bases and J by 4 bases, with 17 bases between them. Germline V gene data show CDR1 as LGHDT and CDR2 as YNNKEL (reference sequence). CDR3 sequence reads: CASSSMGGRGTEAFF. Here the CDR3 DNA reads TGTGCCAGCAGCTCTATGGGAGGGCGAGGCACTGAAGCTTTCTTT.

The chain recombines TRBV15 with TRBJ1-2; D call uncertain. CDR1 LNHNV and CDR2 YYDKDF come from the germline V gene (reference sequence). This CDR3 has 13 residues. V dropped 5 bases and J dropped 4 bases, with 11 bases sitting between them. DNA of the CDR3: TGTGCCACCAGCGTCGACGGAATCTATGGCTACACCTTC. This encodes CATSVDGIYGYTF.

The chain joins TRBV29-1 to TRBJ2-7, with 9 nucleotides matching TRBD1. Germline CDR1 reads SQVTM; CDR2 reads ANQGSEA. The CDR3 spans 13 residues. J was trimmed by 4 bases and V by 6 bases; bases with no gene match: 7. CDR3 region: CSVGTGQAYEQYF. CDR3 DNA sequence: TGCAGCGTGGGGACAGGGCAGGCTTACGAGCAGTACTTC.

The chain couples TRBV25-1 to TRBJ1-2; D uncertain. Per germline, CDR1 MGHDK and CDR2 SYGVNS. V lost 2 bases to trimming and J lost 1 base, with 11 bases between them. This CDR3 region has 15 residues. CDR3 in DNA: TGTGCCAGCAGTGAAAACACGGTTCTTAACTATGGCTACACCTTC. This codes for CASSENTVLNYGYTF.

The chain couples TRBV28 to TRBJ1-1; 8 bases map to TRBD1. CDR1 is MDHEN and CDR2 is SYDVKM in the germline V gene. V lost 3 bases, J lost 5 bases, and 8 bases stayed unmatched. This CDR3 is built from 15 residues. Written as DNA, the CDR3 is TGTGCCAGCAGTTTCCGGAGGACAGGGTGGACTGAAGCTTTCTTT. As protein: CASSFRRTGWTEAFF.

The rearrangement joins TRBV9 to TRBJ2-5; D is possibly TRBD1 or TRBD2 (5 bases each). The CDR3 covers 14 residues. Per the germline V gene, CDR1 is SGDLS and CDR2 is YYNGEE. Trimming stripped 0 bases from V and 1 base from J, with 7 bases between. DNA of the CDR3: TGTGCCAGCAGCGTAGGAGGGGCCCAAGAGACCCAGTACTTC. Protein sequence: CASSVGGAQETQYF.

The V gene is TRBV27, the J gene TRBJ2-3, with D perhaps being TRBD1 or TRBD2 (6 bases each). The V end was cut by 6 bases, the J end by 5 bases, with 15 bases between. CDR3 length: 14 amino acids. Per the germline V gene, CDR1 is MNHEY and CDR2 is SMNVEV (reference sequence). The CDR3 nucleotides read TGTGCCAGCAGCGGAGGGGGAGCTAAAGATACGCAGTATTTT. Translation gives CASSGGGAKDTQYF.